Sequencing of this T cell receptor beta chain was carried out in a study of Ad26.COV2.S vaccination and SARS-CoV-2 variants. Study-wide context: Intramuscularly, Ad26.COV2.S was given either once or twice, 56 days apart.

As for treatment: 15 to 20 received Ad26.COV2.S at low or high dose, single or two shots; roughly five received placebo; per-sample allocation not given. It was on day 63 after the first vaccine or placebo injection that samples were taken. This clone has just a few counts. Its specificity is unknown. The CDR3 has 14 residues. Trimming removed 0 bases from V and 1 base from J, with 7 bases in between. Germline loops: CDR1 ENHRY, CDR2 SYGVKD. Whole-study results and caveats: In TCR breadth and depth analyses, total T cell responses may have been underestimated.

Sequenced by immunoSEQ multiplex PCR; TCRdb stores in-frame clones only, minus some. Of about 680,000 clones in the sample, more than 80% were seen once. This receptor was obtained from a person aged 18-60 years who received the Ad26.COV2.S COVID-19 vaccine or a placebo. This chain links TRBV10-3 with TRBJ2-7; no clear D. Specimen: peripheral blood, collected in a trial of Ad26.COV2.S vaccine versus placebo. The CDR3: CAISESRASYEQYF. Here the CDR3 DNA reads TGTGCCATCAGTGAGTCCCGAGCGTCCTACGAGCAGTACTTC.